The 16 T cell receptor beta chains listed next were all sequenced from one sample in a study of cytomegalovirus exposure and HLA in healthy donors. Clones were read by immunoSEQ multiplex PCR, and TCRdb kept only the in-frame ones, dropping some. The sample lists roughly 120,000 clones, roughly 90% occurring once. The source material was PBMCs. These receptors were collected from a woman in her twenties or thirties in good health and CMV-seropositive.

The CDR3 sequence: CASSPLTGVRDIQYF. In DNA form, the CDR3 reads TGTGCCAGCAGTCCTCTTACAGGGGTGAGGGACATTCAGTACTTC. The genes are TRBV28 and TRBJ2-4; the match to TRBD1 covers 7 bases. Per germline, CDR1 MDHEN and CDR2 SYDVKM. Trimming cost V 5 bases and J 8 bases; bases outside gene matches: 12. The CDR3 is 15 residues long.

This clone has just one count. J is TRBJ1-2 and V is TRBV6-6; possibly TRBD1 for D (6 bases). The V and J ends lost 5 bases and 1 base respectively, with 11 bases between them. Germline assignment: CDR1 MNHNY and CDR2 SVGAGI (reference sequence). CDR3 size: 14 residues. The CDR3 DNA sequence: TGTGCCAGCAGTCTAGGGGGGGGTAACTATGGCTACACCTTC. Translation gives CASSLGGGNYGYTF.

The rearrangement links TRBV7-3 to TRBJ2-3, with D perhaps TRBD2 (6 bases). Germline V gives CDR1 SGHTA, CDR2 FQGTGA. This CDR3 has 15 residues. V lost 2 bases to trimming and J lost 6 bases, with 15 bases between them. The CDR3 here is CASSLGGRMGDTQYF. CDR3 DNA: TGTGCCAGCAGCTTAGGTGGGAGGATGGGTGATACGCAGTATTTT.

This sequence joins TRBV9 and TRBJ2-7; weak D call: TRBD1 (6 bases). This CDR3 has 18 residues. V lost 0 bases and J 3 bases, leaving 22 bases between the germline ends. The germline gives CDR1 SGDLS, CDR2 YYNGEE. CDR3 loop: CASSVVNRGSGTCYEQYF. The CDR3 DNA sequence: TGTGCCAGCAGCGTAGTCAATAGGGGGAGTGGGACCTGCTACGAGCAGTACTTC.

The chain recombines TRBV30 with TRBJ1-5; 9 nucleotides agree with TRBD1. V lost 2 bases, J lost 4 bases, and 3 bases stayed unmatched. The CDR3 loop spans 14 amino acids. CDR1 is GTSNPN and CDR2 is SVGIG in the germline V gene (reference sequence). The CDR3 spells CAWSRDRGNQPQHF. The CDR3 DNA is TGTGCCTGGAGTCGAGACAGGGGGAATCAGCCCCAGCATTTT.

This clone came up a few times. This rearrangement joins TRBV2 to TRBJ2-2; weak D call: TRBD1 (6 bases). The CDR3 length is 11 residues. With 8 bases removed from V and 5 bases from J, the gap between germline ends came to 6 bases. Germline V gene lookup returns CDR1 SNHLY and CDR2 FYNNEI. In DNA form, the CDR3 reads TGTGCCAGCCAGGGGACCGGGGAGCTGTTTTTT. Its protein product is CASQGTGELFF.

CDR3 region: CASSLGWRGNYEQYF. The CDR3 region has the DNA TGTGCCAGCAGCCTTGGGTGGCGGGGGAACTACGAGCAGTACTTC. The V and J genes are TRBV7-2 and TRBJ2-7; 7 bases fit TRBD2. V was pared by 5 bases and J by 3 bases, with 10 bases of the junction left unmatched. CDR3 length: 15 residues. Germline lookup yields CDR1 SGHTA and CDR2 FQGNSA.

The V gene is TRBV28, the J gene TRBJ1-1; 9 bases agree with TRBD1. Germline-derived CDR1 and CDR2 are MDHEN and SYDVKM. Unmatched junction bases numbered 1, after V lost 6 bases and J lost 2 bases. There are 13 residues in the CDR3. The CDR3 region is CASRDRGNTEAFF. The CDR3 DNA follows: TGTGCCAGCAGGGACAGGGGAAACACTGAAGCTTTCTTT.

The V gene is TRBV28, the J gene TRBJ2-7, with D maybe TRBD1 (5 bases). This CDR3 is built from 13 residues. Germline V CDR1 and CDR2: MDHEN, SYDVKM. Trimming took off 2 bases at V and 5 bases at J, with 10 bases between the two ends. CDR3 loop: CASSLPEGDEQYF. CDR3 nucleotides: TGTGCCAGCAGTTTACCTGAAGGGGACGAGCAGTACTTC. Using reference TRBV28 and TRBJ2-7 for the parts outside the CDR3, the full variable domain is DVKVTQSSRYLVKRTGEKVFLECVQDMDHENMFWYRQDPGLGLRLIYFSYDVKMKEKGDIPEGYSVSREKKERFSLILESASTNQTSMYLCASSLPEGDEQYFGPGTRLTVT.

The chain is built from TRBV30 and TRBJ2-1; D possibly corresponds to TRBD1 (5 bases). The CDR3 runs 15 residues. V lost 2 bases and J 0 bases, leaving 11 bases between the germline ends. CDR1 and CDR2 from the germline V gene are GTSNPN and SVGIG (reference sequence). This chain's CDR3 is CAWSTQGSSYNEQFF. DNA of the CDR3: TGTGCCTGGAGTACGCAGGGAAGCTCCTACAATGAGCAGTTCTTC.

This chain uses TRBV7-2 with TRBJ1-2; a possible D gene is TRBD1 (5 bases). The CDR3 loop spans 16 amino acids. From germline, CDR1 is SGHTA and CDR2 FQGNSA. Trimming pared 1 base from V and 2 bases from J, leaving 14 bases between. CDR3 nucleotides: TGTGCCAGCAGCTTAGTTAGGCAACGGGGGAACTATGGCTACACCTTC. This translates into CASSLVRQRGNYGYTF.

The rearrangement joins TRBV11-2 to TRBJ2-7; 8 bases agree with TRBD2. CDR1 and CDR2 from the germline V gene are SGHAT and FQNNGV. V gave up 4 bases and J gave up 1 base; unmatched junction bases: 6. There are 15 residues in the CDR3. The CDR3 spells CASSYGTSNSYEQYF. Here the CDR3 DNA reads TGTGCCAGCAGCTACGGGACTAGTAATTCCTACGAGCAGTACTTC.

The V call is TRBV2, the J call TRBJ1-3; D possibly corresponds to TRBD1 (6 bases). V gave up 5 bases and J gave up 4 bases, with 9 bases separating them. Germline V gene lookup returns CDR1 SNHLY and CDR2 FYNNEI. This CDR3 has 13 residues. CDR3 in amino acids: CASSRDIGNTIYF. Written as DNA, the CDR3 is TGTGCCAGCAGTAGGGACATCGGAAACACCATATATTTT. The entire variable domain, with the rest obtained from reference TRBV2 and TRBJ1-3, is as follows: EPEVTQTPSHQVTQMGQEVILRCVPISNHLYFYWYRQILGQKVEFLVSFYNNEISEKSEIFDDQFSVERPDGSNFTLKIRSTKLEDSAMYFCASSRDIGNTIYFGEGSWLTVV.

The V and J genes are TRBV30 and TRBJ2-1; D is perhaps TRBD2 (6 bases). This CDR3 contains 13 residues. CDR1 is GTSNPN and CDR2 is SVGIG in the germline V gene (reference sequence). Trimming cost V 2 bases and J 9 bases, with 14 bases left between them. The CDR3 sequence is CAWSPWGEGEQFF. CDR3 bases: TGTGCCTGGAGTCCCTGGGGGGAAGGTGAGCAGTTCTTC. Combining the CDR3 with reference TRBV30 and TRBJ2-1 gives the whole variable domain SQTIHQWPATLVQPVGSPLSLECTVEGTSNPNLYWYRQAAGRGLQLLFYSVGIGQISSEVPQNLSASRPQDRQFILSSKKLLLSDSGFYLCAWSPWGEGEQFFGPGTRLTVL.

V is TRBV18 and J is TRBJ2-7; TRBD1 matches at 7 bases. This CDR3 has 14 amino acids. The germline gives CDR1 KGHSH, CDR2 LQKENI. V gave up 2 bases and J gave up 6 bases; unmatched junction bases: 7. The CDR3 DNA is TGTGCCAGCTCACCATTCAGGGGGAAGTCCGAGCAGTACTTC. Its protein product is CASSPFRGKSEQYF.

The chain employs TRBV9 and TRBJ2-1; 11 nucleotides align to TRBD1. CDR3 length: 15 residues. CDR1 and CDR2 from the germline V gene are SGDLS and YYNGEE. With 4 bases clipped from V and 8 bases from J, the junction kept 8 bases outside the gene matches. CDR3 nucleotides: TGTGCCAGCAGCCTGCGGGACAGGGGGGAGGATGAGCAGTTCTTC. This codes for CASSLRDRGEDEQFF.